This TCR beta chain is from a study of shared clonotypes between healthy human individuals. Execution of the assay was at deep level. Some clones are missing from TCRdb's copy, which holds only in-frame ones; the method was immunoSEQ multiplex PCR. Of about 110,000 clones in the sample, about two thirds were seen once. As concerns this clone: The target antigen is unknown.

Trimming removed 4 bases from V and 1 base from J; junction bases left unmatched: 6. Germline V gene data show CDR1 as SQVTM and CDR2 as ANQGSEA. This CDR3 contains 16 residues. Study results and limitations: Shared clonotypes across all four donors exceeded non-shared ones in generation probability.

The sequencing input was memory CD8+ T cells sorted from blood. Subset reported: CD45RO+ cells pooled with CCR7-negative TemRA cells. This receptor was taken from a woman between 25 and 40 years old in good health. The chain joins TRBV29-1 to TRBJ2-6, with TRBD2 matching over 8 bases. The CDR3 spells CSVVRTSRSGANVLTF. DNA of the CDR3: TGCAGCGTTGTTCGGACTAGCAGGTCTGGGGCCAACGTCCTGACTTTC. Full variable domain (rest looked up from reference TRBV29-1 and TRBJ2-6): SAVISQKPSRDICQRGTSLTIQCQVDSQVTMMFWYRQQPGQSLTLIATANQGSEATYESGFVIDKFPISRPNLTFSTLTVSNMSPEDSSIYLCSVVRTSRSGANVLTFGAGSRLTVL.